This entry lists 24 T cell receptor beta chains sequenced from one sample in a study of cytomegalovirus exposure and HLA in healthy donors. The PCR had 60 Vbeta and 13 Jbeta primers. Profiled with immunoSEQ multiplex PCR; TCRdb holds only in-frame clones, not every one. The sample gives approximately 140,000 clones, over 70% of which show up once; around 2.7% is in the top ten. The sample comprised PBMCs. Receptors originate from a woman in her sixties in good health and CMV-seropositive.

This sequence joins TRBV7-3 and TRBJ1-2; 9 bases match TRBD1. In germline, CDR1 is SGHTA, CDR2 FQGTGA. J lost 2 bases, V lost 2 bases, and 3 bases had no gene match. The CDR3 has 15 amino acids. CDR3 coding DNA: TGTGCCAGCAGCTTATTGACAGGGGGGAACTATGGCTACACCTTC. Protein sequence: CASSLLTGGNYGYTF. The entire variable domain, with the rest obtained from reference TRBV7-3 and TRBJ1-2, is as follows: GAGVSQTPSNKVTEKGKYVELRCDPISGHTALYWYRQSLGQGPEFLIYFQGTGAADDSGLPNDRFFAVRPEGSVSTLKIQRTERGDSAVYLCASSLLTGGNYGYTFGSGTRLTVV.

The rearrangement joins TRBV11-2 to TRBJ1-3, with D maybe TRBD1 (5 bases). CDR3 length equals 15 residues. V was shortened by 5 bases and J by 1 base, with 12 bases between the two germline ends. CDR1 is SGHAT and CDR2 is FQNNGV in the germline V gene. The CDR3 loop is CASSPTAGSGNTIYF. The CDR3 DNA reads TGTGCCAGCAGCCCAACGGCAGGGTCTGGAAACACCATATATTTT. Full variable domain (missing parts from reference TRBV11-2 and TRBJ1-3): EAGVAQSPRYKIIEKRQSVAFWCNPISGHATLYWYQQILGQGPKLLIQFQNNGVVDDSQLPKDRFSAERLKGVDSTLKIQPAKLEDSAVYLCASSPTAGSGNTIYFGEGSWLTVV.

The chain employs TRBV5-3 and TRBJ2-5; no firm D call. TRBV5-3 is assigned to the ORF class and has an uncertain function. The CDR3 spans 11 residues. Deletions cut 7 bases from V and 5 bases from J, with 9 bases between. This chain's CDR3 is CARDSRETQYF. The CDR3 DNA is TGTGCCAGAGATTCCAGGGAGACCCAGTACTTC.

This clone has a handful of counts. The CDR3 loop is CASGRGASLSSTYEQYF. Here the CDR3 DNA reads TGTGCCAGCGGCAGGGGGGCCTCGCTTTCGTCTACCTACGAGCAGTACTTC. The gene calls are TRBV5-8 and TRBJ2-7; possible D gene TRBD1, 7 bases. The CDR3 has 17 amino acids. Trimming took off 7 bases at V and 2 bases at J, with 25 bases between the two ends. CDR1 is SGHTS, CDR2 YDEGEE, per germline.

The chain links TRBV9 to TRBJ2-7; unclear D gene. From germline, CDR1 is SGDLS and CDR2 YYNGEE. The V end lost 0 bases, the J end lost 0 bases, and 10 bases lay between the germline ends. This CDR3 is built from 15 residues. As DNA, the CDR3 is TGTGCCAGCAGCGTAGCAGGTTTCAGCTCCTACGAGCAGTACTTC. This sequence encodes CASSVAGFSSYEQYF.

Details on this clone: Other DNA sequences from this sample encode an identical CDR3 as well. The CDR3 spells CASSPGGNQPQHF. The DNA of the CDR3 is TGTGCCAGCAGCCCCGGGGGGAATCAGCCCCAGCATTTT. The chain has TRBV6-5 and TRBJ1-5; possibly TRBD1 for D (5 bases). Trimming shortened V by 6 bases and J by 4 bases, and 10 bases separated the two germline ends. CDR1 is MNHEY, CDR2 SVGAGI, per germline. The CDR3 spans 13 residues.

The V call is TRBV4-2, the J call TRBJ2-5; 8 positions agree with TRBD1. The J call may be incorrect, as the DNA end agrees better with TRBJ2-7. Germline lookup yields CDR1 LGHNA and CDR2 YNFKEQ. CDR3 size: 16 residues. The CDR3: CASSHKPGQAAYEQYF. In DNA form, the CDR3 reads TGTGCCAGCAGCCACAAACCGGGACAGGCCGCCTACGAGCAGTACTTC.

The gene calls are TRBV7-2 and TRBJ2-7, with a possible D match to TRBD1 (5 bases). The V gene lost 1 base and the J gene lost 3 bases, with 16 bases spanning the gap. The CDR3 spans 16 residues. Germline V gives CDR1 SGHTA, CDR2 FQGNSA. The CDR3 sequence is CASSLVSTASFYEQYF. The CDR3, as DNA: TGTGCCAGCAGCTTAGTCTCGACAGCCTCATTCTACGAGCAGTACTTC.

As regards this clone: Sequence at one end of the junction differs from germline and may be a read error. The chain has TRBV7-9 and TRBJ1-5; D gene ambiguous. Germline CDR1 and CDR2: SEHNR and FQNEAQ (reference sequence). The CDR3 has 17 residues. For the CDR3, the DNA is TGTTCCAGCAGCCCAAACCCCGATCGAGATAGCAATCAGCCCCAGCATTTT. Amino acids: CSSSPNPDRDSNQPQHF.

This clone was detected only a few times. The chain recombines TRBV5-1 with TRBJ1-1; 12 bases align to TRBD1. The CDR3 covers 13 residues. V shed 7 bases and J 4 bases; nucleotides not matched to a gene: 2. From germline, CDR1 is SGHRS and CDR2 YFSETQ. CDR3 amino acids: CASGGQGATEAFF. CDR3 nucleotide sequence: TGCGCCAGCGGGGGACAGGGGGCCACTGAAGCTTTCTTT.

This clone was observed once. At one of its ends the junction is not consistent with the germline gene, which may arise from a read error. The chain employs TRBV18 and TRBJ2-2, with D tentatively TRBD2 (5 bases). The CDR3 totals 15 residues. The V gene's germline CDR1 is KGHSH and CDR2 LQKENI. This CDR3 is CASSPGSSITGELFF. In DNA, the CDR3 is TGTGCCAGCTCACCAGGGTCAAGTATCACCGGGGAGCTGTTTTTC.

In this sample, this clone turned up a few times. The V gene is TRBV2, the J gene TRBJ1-2; 7 nucleotides align to TRBD1. The CDR3 sequence is 14 residues long. Per germline, CDR1 SNHLY and CDR2 FYNNEI. J gave up 6 bases and V 4 bases, and 8 bases lay outside the gene matches. The CDR3 DNA reads TGTGCCAGCAGTGTGGCAGGGGGGCGAAATGGCTACACCTTC. Translating gives CASSVAGGRNGYTF.

The J gene is TRBJ2-1, the V gene TRBV7-2, with TRBD1 identical over 10 bases. CDR1 SGHTA and CDR2 FQGNSA come from the germline V gene. The CDR3 has 15 residues. J lost 6 bases, V lost 4 bases, and 6 bases had no gene match. For the CDR3, the DNA is TGTGCCAGCAGCTCGACAGGGGGCGCCCCCAATGAGCAGTTCTTC. Translating it yields CASSSTGGAPNEQFF.

With regard to this clone: The junction departs from germline at one end; a sequencing error may be responsible. The chain recombines TRBV20-1 with TRBJ1-2; D perhaps matches TRBD1 (6 bases). The CDR3 has 11 residues. CDR1 is DFQATT and CDR2 is SNEGSKA in the germline V gene (reference sequence). Written as DNA, the CDR3 is TGCAGTGCTAGAGGGGAGGGGGGAACGGCCTTC. This translates into CSARGEGGTAF.

The chain links TRBV18 to TRBJ2-1; 14 nucleotides match TRBD2. The ends lost 0 bases at V and 10 bases at J; junction bases unmatched: 2. The germline V gene has CDR1 KGHSH and CDR2 LQKENI. This CDR3 has 15 residues. CDR3: CASSPPGLAGVEQFF. The CDR3 DNA sequence: TGTGCCAGCTCACCACCGGGACTAGCGGGGGTCGAGCAGTTCTTC.

This rearrangement joins TRBV2 to TRBJ1-5, with 7 bases that match TRBD1. J was trimmed by 6 bases and V by 3 bases; bases with no gene match: 8. Germline CDR1 reads SNHLY; CDR2 reads FYNNEI. The CDR3 has 15 amino acids. The CDR3 DNA follows: TGTGCCAGCAGTGATAAGGGGGCGAAGGGTCAGCCCCAGCATTTT. Its protein is CASSDKGAKGQPQHF.

The chain couples TRBV6-5 to TRBJ2-2; 12 bases are shared with TRBD2. The CDR3 runs to 16 residues. The V gene's germline CDR1 is MNHEY and CDR2 SVGAGI. V shed 0 bases and J 5 bases; nucleotides not matched to a gene: 1. The CDR3 here is CASSYSLAGGTGELFF. The CDR3 nucleotides are TGTGCCAGCAGTTACTCACTAGCGGGGGGTACCGGGGAGCTGTTTTTT.

In nucleotides, the CDR3 is TGCGCCAGCAGTGAGTCCTCAGGAACAGATACGCAGTATTTT. Its translation: CASSESSGTDTQYF. The chain is built from TRBV10-1 and TRBJ2-3, with no clear D. Trimming took 0 bases from V and 3 from J, leaving 7 bases between them. Germline V gives CDR1 WNHNN, CDR2 SYGVQD (reference sequence). The CDR3 contains 14 residues.

V gene TRBV29-1 combines with J gene TRBJ2-1; TRBD1 matches at 8 bases. V was clipped by 4 bases and J by 0 bases; unmatched bases: 5. Germline loops: CDR1 SQVTM, CDR2 ANQGSEA. The CDR3 is made up of 15 amino acids. CDR3 DNA: TGCAGCGTTGTGACAGGGGCGAGCTCCTACAATGAGCAGTTCTTC. This encodes CSVVTGASSYNEQFF.

The chain couples TRBV19 to TRBJ1-1; D is possibly TRBD1 (5 bases). V dropped 5 bases and J dropped 1 base, with 14 bases sitting between them. The CDR3 length is 15 residues. Germline V gene lookup returns CDR1 LNHDA and CDR2 SQIVND (reference sequence). CDR3 nucleotides: TGTGCCAGTAGTCGCCGGGGGGGGAGGAACACTGAAGCTTTCTTT. Its protein is CASSRRGGRNTEAFF.

This chain connects TRBV5-1 to TRBJ1-1, with D possibly matching TRBD1 (5 bases). The V end lost 0 bases, the J end lost 5 bases, and 11 bases lay between the germline ends. Per germline, CDR1 SGHRS and CDR2 YFSETQ. CDR3 size: 14 residues. The CDR3 is CASSLGTSGTEAFF. CDR3 sequence (DNA): TGCGCCAGCAGCTTGGGGACAAGTGGGACTGAAGCTTTCTTT.

This clone occurred a few times. The J gene is TRBJ2-1, the V gene TRBV7-6, with TRBD2 matching over 7 bases. The CDR3 is made up of 17 amino acids. The V gene end was trimmed by 5 bases and the J gene end by 7 bases; junction bases not matched to a gene: 17. CDR1 SGHVS and CDR2 FNYEAQ come from the germline V gene. The CDR3 sequence: CASSSSPGGGLSNEQFF. The CDR3 DNA sequence: TGTGCCAGCAGCAGCTCCCCGGGCGGGGGACTTTCTAATGAGCAGTTCTTC.

V gene TRBV15 combines with J gene TRBJ2-2, with 8 bases identical to TRBD2. Germline values: CDR1 LNHNV, CDR2 YYDKDF (reference sequence). The CDR3 is 16 amino acids. V gave up 8 bases and J gave up 3 bases; unmatched junction bases: 11. CDR3 nucleotides: TGTGCCACCTACCCCCGGGGGGGGGAAGACACCGGGGAGCTGTTTTTT. Amino acids: CATYPRGGEDTGELFF. Based on the CDR3 plus reference TRBV15 and TRBJ2-2, the full variable domain is DAMVIQNPRYQVTQFGKPVTLSCSQTLNHNVMYWYQQKSSQAPKLLFHYYDKDFNNEADTPDNFQSRRPNTSFCFLDIRSPGLGDTAMYLCATYPRGGEDTGELFFGEGSRLTVL.

In this sample, this clone turned up once. The chain uses TRBV14 and TRBJ2-7, with TRBD1 identical over 8 bases. Germline lookup yields CDR1 SGHDN and CDR2 FVKESK. CDR3 size: 12 residues. Unmatched junction bases numbered 6, after V lost 5 bases and J lost 9 bases. CDR3 DNA: TGTGCCAGCAGCGACAGGGGCCAAGGGCAGTACTTC. This translates into CASSDRGQGQYF.